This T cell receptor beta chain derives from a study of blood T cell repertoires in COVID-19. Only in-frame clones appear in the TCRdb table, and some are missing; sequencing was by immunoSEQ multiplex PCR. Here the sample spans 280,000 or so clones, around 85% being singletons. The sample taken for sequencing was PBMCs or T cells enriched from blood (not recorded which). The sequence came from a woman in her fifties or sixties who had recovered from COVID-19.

The CDR3 here is CASSFLWRAGANVLTF. The CDR3 DNA reads TGTGCCAGCAGTTTTTTGTGGAGGGCTGGGGCCAACGTCCTGACTTTC. The V call is TRBV6-2 or TRBV6-3, the J call TRBJ2-6; D is possibly TRBD2 (6 bases). The CDR3 consists of 16 residues. Germline V gene lookup returns CDR1 MNHEY and CDR2 SVGEGT. Deletions cut 4 bases from V and 2 bases from J, with 12 bases between.